This entry lists 30 T cell receptor beta chains sequenced from one sample in a study of blood T cell repertoires in COVID-19. The protocol was immunoSEQ multiplex PCR, while the TCRdb copy is restricted to in-frame clones and leaves out a portion. The sample has fewer than 150,000 clones, 70% to 90% seen once; the top ten hold 3% to 3.5%. Sequenced: peripheral blood. Receptors originate from a man between 35 and 55 years old with acute or convalescent COVID-19.

The V gene is TRBV9, the J gene TRBJ1-1; possible D gene TRBD1, 6 bases. The length of the CDR3 is 14 residues. Germline V gene lookup returns CDR1 SGDLS and CDR2 YYNGEE. With 4 bases removed from V and 1 base from J, the gap between germline ends came to 11 bases. The CDR3 loop reads CASSYREGNTEAFF. The DNA for the CDR3 is TGTGCCAGCAGCTACAGGGAGGGGAACACTGAAGCTTTCTTT.

V gene TRBV7-2 combines with J gene TRBJ1-2; TRBD1 agrees at 8 bases. Germline V gene sequence: CDR1 SGHTA, CDR2 FQGNSA. With 0 bases clipped from V and 8 bases from J, the junction kept 11 bases outside the gene matches. This CDR3 is 16 amino acids long. The CDR3 nucleotides read TGTGCCAGCAGCTTAGCGGCTTACGGACAGGGCCGGGGCTACACCTTC. Its protein is CASSLAAYGQGRGYTF. The variable domain in full, with the rest retrieved from reference TRBV7-2 and TRBJ1-2, is GAGVSQSPSNKVTEKGKDVELRCDPISGHTALYWYRQSLGQGLEFLIYFQGNSAPDKSGLPSDRFSAERTGGSVSTLTIQRTQQEDSAVYLCASSLAAYGQGRGYTFGSGTRLTVV.

The genes are TRBV3-1 (or the pseudogene TRBV3-2) and TRBJ2-2; TRBD2 matches at 9 bases. The V and J ends lost 5 bases and 4 bases, in that order; junction bases with no gene match: 2. Germline assignment: CDR1 LGHDT and CDR2 YNNKEL (reference sequence). The CDR3 contains 14 residues. CDR3 loop: CASSSSGGTGELFF. CDR3 sequence (DNA): TGTGCCAGCAGCAGTAGCGGGGGCACCGGGGAGCTGTTTTTT.

The V gene is TRBV5-6, the J gene TRBJ1-5; 7 bases fit TRBD1. The junction had 9 bases not matched to a gene; V was cut back by 3 bases and J by 0 bases. The germline V gene has CDR1 SGHDT and CDR2 YYEEEE. CDR3 length: 17 residues. The CDR3 sequence: CASSSRDSSHSNQPQHF. CDR3 sequence (DNA): TGTGCCAGCAGCTCCCGGGACAGCTCACATAGCAATCAGCCCCAGCATTTT.

J is TRBJ2-7 and V is TRBV7-2; D gene unclear. CDR1 SGHTA and CDR2 FQGNSA come from the germline V gene. This CDR3 comprises 13 residues. V shed 2 bases and J shed 3 bases, with 8 bases lying between them. CDR3 region: CASSLNIVYEQYF. CDR3 coding DNA: TGTGCCAGCAGCTTAAATATTGTCTACGAGCAGTACTTC.

The rearrangement uses TRBV5-3 and TRBJ1-4, with 10 bases lining up with TRBD1. TRBV5-3 is an open reading frame whose function is uncertain. V dropped 4 bases and J dropped 0; count of bases not matched to a gene: 6. This CDR3 has 17 amino acids. The CDR3 DNA sequence: TGTGCCAGAAGCCTGACCGGGACAGGGGCAACTAATGAAAAACTGTTTTTT. This codes for CARSLTGTGATNEKLFF.

This clone was counted between two and nine times. The CDR3 sequence: CASSQTAYEQYF. CDR3 in DNA: TGTGCCAGCAGTCAGACAGCATACGAGCAGTACTTC. This chain links TRBV2 with TRBJ2-7; D might be TRBD1 (5 bases). The CDR3 has 12 amino acids. The V gene's germline CDR1 is SNHLY and CDR2 FYNNEI. Trimming pared 5 bases from V and 4 bases from J, leaving 9 bases between.

The genes are TRBV10-1 and TRBJ2-3; TRBD1 matches at 7 bases. The CDR3 sequence is 15 residues long. Trimming at V came to 2 bases and at J to 2 bases, leaving 4 bases not matched to a gene. Germline lookup yields CDR1 WNHNN and CDR2 SYGVQD (reference sequence). The CDR3 DNA sequence: TGCGCCAGCAGTGAGGACAGGGAAGTCACAGATACGCAGTATTTT. Translation: CASSEDREVTDTQYF.

The V call is TRBV5-1, the J call TRBJ2-1; 10 nucleotides line up with TRBD2. The germline V gene has CDR1 SGHRS and CDR2 YFSETQ. The CDR3 contains 15 residues. V shed 3 bases, J shed 8 bases, and the junction held 8 bases outside the gene matches. The CDR3 sequence is CASSYLGTSDDEQFF. CDR3 bases: TGCGCCAGCAGCTACCTTGGGACTAGCGATGATGAGCAGTTCTTC.

The chain combines TRBV2 with TRBJ2-7; 7 bases are a match to TRBD2. The CDR3 is 15 amino acids. Looked up from germline, CDR1 is SNHLY and CDR2 is FYNNEI. V trimming: 3 bases; J trimming: 0 bases; junction bases outside the gene matches: 5. The DNA of the CDR3 is TGTGCCAGCAGTGACGGGGGGTTCTTCTCCTACGAGCAGTACTTC. Protein product: CASSDGGFFSYEQYF.

The rearrangement joins TRBV19 to TRBJ2-3; the D gene is possibly TRBD1 (6 bases). Germline values: CDR1 LNHDA, CDR2 SQIVND (reference sequence). Trimming removed 3 bases from V and 2 bases from J, with 18 bases in between. The CDR3 length is 17 residues. Here the CDR3 DNA reads TGTGCCAGTAGTATGGCGGACAGCCCCATTTACACAGATACGCAGTATTTT. This encodes CASSMADSPIYTDTQYF.

This clone was counted once. The chain combines TRBV4-1 with TRBJ1-4; D gene uncertain. CDR1 and CDR2 (germline): MGHRA, YSYEKL. This CDR3 is built from 15 residues. V gave up 0 bases and J gave up 4 bases, with 9 bases separating them. This chain's CDR3 is CASSQDRNYNEKLFF. The CDR3 bases are TGCGCCAGCAGCCAAGATAGGAACTATAATGAAAAACTGTTTTTT.

The chain has TRBV4-1 and TRBJ2-7, with 10 bases lining up with TRBD2. This CDR3 region has 15 residues. Germline V gene lookup returns CDR1 MGHRA and CDR2 YSYEKL. The trim removed 5 bases at V and 4 bases at J, leaving 8 bases unmatched. CDR3 sequence: CASSESPGLAYEQYF. The CDR3 DNA sequence: TGCGCCAGCAGCGAGTCCCCGGGACTAGCGTACGAGCAGTACTTC.

The CDR3 is CASRGQGLLYEQYF. The CDR3 region has the DNA TGTGCCAGCAGAGGACAGGGGCTTCTGTACGAGCAGTACTTC. This chain links TRBV6-5 with TRBJ2-7; 9 bases map to TRBD1. The CDR3 runs 14 residues. Germline V gene sequence: CDR1 MNHEY, CDR2 SVGAGI. V lost 6 bases and J lost 4; bases outside the gene matches: 7.

The V call is TRBV27, the J call TRBJ2-7, with D unclear. This CDR3 region has 15 residues. Germline V gene sequence: CDR1 MNHEY, CDR2 SMNVEV (reference sequence). Trimming shortened V by 2 bases and J by 1 base, and 12 bases separated the two germline ends. The CDR3 is CASSLLIGQSYEQYF. The CDR3 DNA reads TGTGCCAGCAGTTTACTGATTGGGCAGTCCTACGAGCAGTACTTC.

V usage is TRBV19 and J usage is TRBJ2-3; D not certain. The length of the CDR3 is 13 residues. The V end was cut by 4 bases, the J end by 3 bases, with 8 bases between. CDR1 is LNHDA, CDR2 SQIVND, per germline (reference sequence). CDR3 amino acids: CASSKSSTDTQYF. In DNA, the CDR3 is TGTGCCAGTAGTAAATCTTCTACAGATACGCAGTATTTT.

This chain joins TRBV18 and TRBJ2-3, with 8 bases that match TRBD2. In germline, CDR1 is KGHSH, CDR2 LQKENI. V lost 2 bases, J lost 2 bases, and 3 bases stayed unmatched. This CDR3 region has 15 residues. The CDR3 DNA reads as TGTGCCAGCTCACCAGCGGGGGGCCCCACAGATACGCAGTATTTT. Translating it yields CASSPAGGPTDTQYF.

This clone has only a few counts. The chain has TRBV6-5 and TRBJ1-2; perhaps TRBD1 as D (5 bases). Germline V lookup: CDR1 MNHEY, CDR2 SVGAGI. Trimming took 0 bases from V and 6 from J, leaving 11 bases between them. The CDR3 runs to 14 residues. Here the CDR3 reads CASSYSRGMDGYTF. CDR3 DNA: TGTGCCAGCAGTTACTCTAGGGGTATGGATGGCTACACCTTC.

This clone was recorded once. J is TRBJ1-2 and V is TRBV18, with D possibly TRBD1 on 6 matching bases. CDR1 is KGHSH and CDR2 is LQKENI in the germline V gene. Trimming took 3 bases from V and 8 from J, leaving 19 bases between them. The CDR3 totals 15 residues. The CDR3: CASSPTRQETGGYTF. CDR3 nucleotide sequence: TGTGCCAGCTCACCGACGAGACAGGAAACGGGAGGCTACACCTTC.

The chain employs TRBV19 and TRBJ2-1; 10 bases fit TRBD2. Per the germline V gene, CDR1 is LNHDA and CDR2 is SQIVND (reference sequence). The V gene end was trimmed by 5 bases and the J gene end by 1 base; junction bases not matched to a gene: 5. The CDR3 runs 16 residues. This CDR3 is CASSDLAGGSYNEQFF. CDR3 DNA sequence: TGTGCCAGTAGTGACTTAGCGGGGGGTTCCTACAATGAGCAGTTCTTC.

This chain links TRBV11-2 with TRBJ2-2; D may be TRBD1 (5 bases). This CDR3 is built from 14 residues. Germline loops: CDR1 SGHAT, CDR2 FQNNGV. Trimming removed 1 base at V and 6 bases at J, with 9 bases between. This CDR3 is CASSLGQGSGELFF. The CDR3 bases are TGTGCCAGCAGCTTAGGTCAGGGCTCCGGGGAGCTGTTTTTT.

The V and J genes are TRBV7-2 and TRBJ2-5, with TRBD2 identical over 9 bases. In germline, CDR1 is SGHTA, CDR2 FQGNSA. Trimming cost V 1 base and J 8 bases; bases outside gene matches: 20. CDR3 length: 19 amino acids. The CDR3 DNA reads TGTGCCAGCAGCTTAGATCCCAGCGGGGGGACCCTCAATTCCCGAACCCAGTACTTC. The encoded protein is CASSLDPSGGTLNSRTQYF. The variable domain in full, with the rest retrieved from reference TRBV7-2 and TRBJ2-5, is GAGVSQSPSNKVTEKGKDVELRCDPISGHTALYWYRQSLGQGLEFLIYFQGNSAPDKSGLPSDRFSAERTGGSVSTLTIQRTQQEDSAVYLCASSLDPSGGTLNSRTQYFGPGTRLLVL.

This sequence joins TRBV30 and TRBJ1-6; a weak D match, TRBD1 (5 bases). V was pared by 0 bases and J by 8 bases, with 17 bases between. The CDR3 totals 16 residues. The germline V gene encodes CDR1 GTSNPN and CDR2 SVGIG (reference sequence). The CDR3 coding sequence is TGTGCCTGGAGTGTACCAGGGTCCCTTGGGGATTCACCCCTCCACTTT. Translated, it gives CAWSVPGSLGDSPLHF.

The chain has TRBV6-2 or TRBV6-3 and TRBJ2-3; unclear D gene. The CDR3 contains 17 residues. Germline values: CDR1 MNHEY, CDR2 SVGEGT. V was trimmed by 3 bases and J by 2 bases, leaving 18 bases between them. The CDR3 protein is CASSYNFGETYTDTQYF. The CDR3 coding sequence is TGTGCCAGCAGTTATAATTTCGGAGAGACCTACACAGATACGCAGTATTTT.

This clone was picked up one time. The chain couples TRBV5-5 to TRBJ2-7; 7 bases match TRBD1. CDR1 and CDR2 from the germline V gene are SGHKS and YYEKEE (reference sequence). The CDR3 totals 14 residues. J lost 2 bases, V lost 6 bases, and 8 bases had no gene match. The CDR3 sequence is CASNRQGATYEQYF. The CDR3 coding sequence is TGTGCCAGCAACCGACAGGGAGCTACCTACGAGCAGTACTTC. The entire variable domain, with the rest obtained from reference TRBV5-5 and TRBJ2-7, is as follows: DAGVTQSPTHLIKTRGQQVTLRCSPISGHKSVSWYQQVLGQGPQFIFQYYEKEERGRGNFPDRFSARQFPNYSSELNVNALLLGDSALYLCASNRQGATYEQYFGPGTRLTVT.

This rearrangement joins TRBV6-5 to TRBJ2-3, with D perhaps matching TRBD2 (6 bases). This CDR3 is built from 14 residues. Trimming removed 10 bases from V and 2 bases from J, with 16 bases in between. In germline, CDR1 is MNHEY, CDR2 SVGAGI. The CDR3 is CATSEGEFTDTQYF. CDR3 sequence (DNA): TGTGCCACCTCGGAGGGCGAGTTCACAGATACGCAGTATTTT.

This chain joins TRBV4-1 and TRBJ2-2; 9 bases match TRBD1. The CDR3 is made up of 15 amino acids. With V trimmed by 4 bases and J by 6 bases, 6 bases remained unmatched. Per germline, CDR1 MGHRA and CDR2 YSYEKL. The CDR3 DNA sequence: TGCGCCAGCAGCCCTACAGGGGGCGCGTCCGGGGAGCTGTTTTTT. Translated: CASSPTGGASGELFF.

The rearrangement joins TRBV18 to TRBJ1-4; D gene unclear. This CDR3 is 14 amino acids long. The V end was cut by 2 bases, the J end by 7 bases, with 11 bases between. Per the germline V gene, CDR1 is KGHSH and CDR2 is LQKENI. The CDR3 sequence is CASSPAGFGEKLFF. CDR3 coding DNA: TGTGCCAGCTCACCAGCGGGTTTCGGTGAAAAACTGTTTTTT.

This chain uses TRBV12-5 with TRBJ1-4; a weak D match, TRBD1 (6 bases). The CDR3 covers 14 residues. The V and J ends lost 6 bases and 0 bases respectively, with 8 bases between them. The germline gives CDR1 LGHNT, CDR2 FRNRAP. CDR3 sequence: CASGPGATNEKLFF. In DNA form, the CDR3 reads TGTGCTAGTGGCCCAGGGGCAACTAATGAAAAACTGTTTTTT.

DNA for the CDR3: TGCGCCAGCAGCTTGTACGGGGGGGCCATGAATGAGCAGTTCTTC. Its protein is CASSLYGGAMNEQFF. The chain recombines TRBV5-1 with TRBJ2-1, with TRBD2 matching over 8 bases. The germline V gene encodes CDR1 SGHRS and CDR2 YFSETQ. This CDR3 comprises 15 residues. After removal of 1 base from V and 7 bases from J, the junction contained 7 bases not matched to a gene.